This T cell receptor beta chain was documented in a study of CD8 T cells in ankylosing spondylitis. With regard to this clonotype: Its matching antigen is unknown. One end of the junction varies from germline; a read error may be responsible.

Study-wide points: Researchers reportedly found disease-linked clones significantly enriched in matched ankylosing spondylitis synovial fluid. Characteristic of ankylosing spondylitis blood, it appeared, was a TCR beta motif comprising about eight highly homologous variants. Peripheral blood samples showed relatively rare disease-linked clones, and these clones were CD8+.

For TCR beta, libraries came from quantitative 5'-RACE with molecular barcodes. TCRdb reprocessed the 5' RACE reads via MiXCR and lists one record per CDR3 protein. This sample has about 96,000 distinct CDR3 sequences, with around 25% found just once. Germline V gene lookup returns CDR1 DFQATT and CDR2 SNEGSKA (reference sequence). This CDR3 is built from 18 residues. The chain has TRBV20-1 and TRBJ2-5; 12 positions agree with TRBD2. Specimen: blood, either unsorted or a sorted T cell fraction (not recorded which). This sequence was found in a male donor with ankylosing spondylitis or in good health (not recorded which). The CDR3 DNA follows: TGCAGTGCCAGAGGGTCAAGGCTAGCGGGAGGGCACCAAGAGACCCAGTACTTC. This sequence encodes CSARGSRLAGGHQETQYF.